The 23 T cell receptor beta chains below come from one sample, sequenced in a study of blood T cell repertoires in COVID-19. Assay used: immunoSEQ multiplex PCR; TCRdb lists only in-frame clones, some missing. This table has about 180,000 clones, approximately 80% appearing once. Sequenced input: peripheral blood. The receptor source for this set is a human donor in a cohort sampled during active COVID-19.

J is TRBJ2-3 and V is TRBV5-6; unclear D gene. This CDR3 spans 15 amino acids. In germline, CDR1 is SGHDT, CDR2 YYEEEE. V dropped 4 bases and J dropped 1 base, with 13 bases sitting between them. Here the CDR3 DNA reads TGTGCCAGCAGCCGGTTAGCTATGGGCACAGATACGCAGTATTTT. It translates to CASSRLAMGTDTQYF.

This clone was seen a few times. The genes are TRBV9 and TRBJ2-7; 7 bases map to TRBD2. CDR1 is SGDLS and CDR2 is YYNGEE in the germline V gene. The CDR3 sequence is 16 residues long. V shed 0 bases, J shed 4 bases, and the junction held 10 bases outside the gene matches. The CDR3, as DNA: TGTGCCAGCAGCGTAGGGGATGCGGGAGATCTTTACGAGCAGTACTTC. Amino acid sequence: CASSVGDAGDLYEQYF. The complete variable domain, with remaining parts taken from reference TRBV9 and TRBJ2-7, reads DSGVTQTPKHLITATGQRVTLRCSPRSGDLSVYWYQQSLDQGLQFLIQYYNGEERAKGNILERFSAQQFPDLHSELNLSSLELGDSALYFCASSVGDAGDLYEQYFGPGTRLTVT.

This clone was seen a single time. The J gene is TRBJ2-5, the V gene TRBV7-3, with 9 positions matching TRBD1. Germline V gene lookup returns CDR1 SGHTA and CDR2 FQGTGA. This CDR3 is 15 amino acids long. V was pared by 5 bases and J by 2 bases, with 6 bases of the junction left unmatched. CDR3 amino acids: CASSPGQGSQETQYF. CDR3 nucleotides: TGTGCCAGCAGCCCTGGACAGGGGTCTCAAGAGACCCAGTACTTC.

The DNA for the CDR3 is TGTGCCAGCAGCCAAGATAGCCCCCTAGCGGGGGGCTCCTACGAGCAGTACTTC. It specifies CASSQDSPLAGGSYEQYF. The V call is TRBV4-2, the J call TRBJ2-7, with TRBD2 matching over 11 bases. The CDR3 covers 18 residues. Per the germline V gene, CDR1 is LGHNA and CDR2 is YNFKEQ. J lost 0 bases, V lost 0 bases, and 7 bases had no gene match.

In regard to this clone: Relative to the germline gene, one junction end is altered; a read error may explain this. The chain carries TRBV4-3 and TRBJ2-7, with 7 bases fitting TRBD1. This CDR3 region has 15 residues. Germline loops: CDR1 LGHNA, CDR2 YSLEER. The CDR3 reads CASRQEAGGIYEQYF. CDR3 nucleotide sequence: TGCGCCAGCAGACAAGAGGCAGGGGGAATCTACGAGCAGTACTTC.

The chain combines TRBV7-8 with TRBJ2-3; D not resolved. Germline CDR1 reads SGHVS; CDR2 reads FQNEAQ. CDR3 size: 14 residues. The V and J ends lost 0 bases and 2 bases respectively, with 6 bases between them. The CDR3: CASSLAGLTDTQYF. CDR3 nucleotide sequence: TGTGCCAGCAGCTTAGCGGGCCTCACAGATACGCAGTATTTT.

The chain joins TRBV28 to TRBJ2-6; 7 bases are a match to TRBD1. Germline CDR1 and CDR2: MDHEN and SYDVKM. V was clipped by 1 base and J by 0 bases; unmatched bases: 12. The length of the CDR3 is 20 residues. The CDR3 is CASSLSPRQGVNSGANVLTF. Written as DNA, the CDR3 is TGTGCCAGCAGTTTATCCCCGAGGCAGGGGGTAAACTCTGGGGCCAACGTCCTGACTTTC.

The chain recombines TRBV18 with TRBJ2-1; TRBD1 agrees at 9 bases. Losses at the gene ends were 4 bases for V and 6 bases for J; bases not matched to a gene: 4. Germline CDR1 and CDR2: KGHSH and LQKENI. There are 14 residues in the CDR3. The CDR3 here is CASSRDRVVNEQFF. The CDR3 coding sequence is TGTGCCAGCTCACGGGACAGGGTAGTCAATGAGCAGTTCTTC.

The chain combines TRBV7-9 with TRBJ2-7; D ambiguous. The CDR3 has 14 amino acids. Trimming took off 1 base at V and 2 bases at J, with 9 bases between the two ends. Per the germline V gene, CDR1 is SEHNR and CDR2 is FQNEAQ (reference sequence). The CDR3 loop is CASSLDTATYEQYF. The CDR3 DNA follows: TGTGCCAGCAGCTTAGATACAGCCACCTACGAGCAGTACTTC.

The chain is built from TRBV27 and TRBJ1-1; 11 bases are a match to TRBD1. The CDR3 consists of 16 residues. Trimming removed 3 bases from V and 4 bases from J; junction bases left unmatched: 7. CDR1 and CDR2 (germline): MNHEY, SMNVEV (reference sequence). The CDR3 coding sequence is TGTGCCAGCAGTTTTAGGACCGGGACAGGGGGCACTGAAGCTTTCTTT. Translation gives CASSFRTGTGGTEAFF.

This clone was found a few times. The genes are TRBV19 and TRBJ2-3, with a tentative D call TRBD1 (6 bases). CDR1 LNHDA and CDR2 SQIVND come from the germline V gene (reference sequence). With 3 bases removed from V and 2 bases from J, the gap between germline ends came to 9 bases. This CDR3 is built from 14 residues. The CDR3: CASSIRQVTDTQYF. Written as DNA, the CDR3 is TGTGCCAGTAGTATTAGACAGGTCACAGATACGCAGTATTTT.

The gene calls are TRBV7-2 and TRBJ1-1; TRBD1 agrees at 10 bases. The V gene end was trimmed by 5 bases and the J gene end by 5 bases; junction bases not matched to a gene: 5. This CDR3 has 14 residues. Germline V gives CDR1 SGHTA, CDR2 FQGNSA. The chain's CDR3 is CASSRDRGGTEAFF. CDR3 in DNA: TGTGCCAGCAGCCGGGACAGGGGTGGTACTGAAGCTTTCTTT.

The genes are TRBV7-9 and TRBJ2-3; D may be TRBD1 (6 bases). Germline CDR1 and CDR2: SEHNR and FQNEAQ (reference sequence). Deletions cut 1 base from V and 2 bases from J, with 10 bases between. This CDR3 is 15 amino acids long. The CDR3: CASSLGGQYTDTQYF. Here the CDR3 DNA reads TGTGCCAGCAGCTTAGGTGGACAGTACACAGATACGCAGTATTTT.

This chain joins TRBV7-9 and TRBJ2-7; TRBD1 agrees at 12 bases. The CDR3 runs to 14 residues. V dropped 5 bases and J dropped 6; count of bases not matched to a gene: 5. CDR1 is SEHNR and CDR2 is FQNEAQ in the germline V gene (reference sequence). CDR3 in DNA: TGTGCCAGCAGCAAGGGGACAGGGGGCTTCGAGCAGTACTTC. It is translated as CASSKGTGGFEQYF.

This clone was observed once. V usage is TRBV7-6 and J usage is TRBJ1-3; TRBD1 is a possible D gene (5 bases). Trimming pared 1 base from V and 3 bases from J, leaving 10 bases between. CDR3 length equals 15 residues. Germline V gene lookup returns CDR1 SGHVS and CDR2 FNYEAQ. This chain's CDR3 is CASSLETGVGNTIYF. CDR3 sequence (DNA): TGTGCCAGCAGCTTAGAAACGGGGGTTGGAAACACCATATATTTT.

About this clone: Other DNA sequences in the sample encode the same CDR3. CDR3 sequence reads: CASSLSRGEQYF. DNA for the CDR3: TGTGCCAGCAGTTTGTCCCGGGGCGAGCAGTACTTC. The chain uses TRBV28 and TRBJ2-7; possibly TRBD2 for D (5 bases). CDR3 length equals 12 residues. CDR1 is MDHEN, CDR2 SYDVKM, per germline. The V end was cut by 3 bases, the J end by 6 bases, with 9 bases between.

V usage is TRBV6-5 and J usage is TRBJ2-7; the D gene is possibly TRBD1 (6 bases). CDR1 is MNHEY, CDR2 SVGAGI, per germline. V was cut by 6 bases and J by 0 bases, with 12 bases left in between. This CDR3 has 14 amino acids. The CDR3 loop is CASSHRVGSYEQYF. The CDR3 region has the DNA TGTGCCAGCAGCCACAGGGTTGGCTCCTACGAGCAGTACTTC.

This CDR3 is CASSPPGQGTEAFF. In nucleotides, the CDR3 is TGTGCCAGCAGCCCCCCGGGACAGGGAACTGAAGCTTTCTTT. J is TRBJ1-1 and V is TRBV6-5; 9 nucleotides agree with TRBD1. This CDR3 has 14 residues. After removal of 6 bases from V and 5 bases from J, the junction contained 7 bases not matched to a gene. Germline V CDR1 and CDR2: MNHEY, SVGAGI.

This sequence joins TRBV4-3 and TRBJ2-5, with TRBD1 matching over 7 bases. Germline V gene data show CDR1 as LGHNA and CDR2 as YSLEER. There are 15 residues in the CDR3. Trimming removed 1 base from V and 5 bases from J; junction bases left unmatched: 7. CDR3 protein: CASSQGPGGVETQYF. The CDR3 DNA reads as TGCGCCAGCAGCCAAGGTCCAGGGGGAGTGGAGACCCAGTACTTC.

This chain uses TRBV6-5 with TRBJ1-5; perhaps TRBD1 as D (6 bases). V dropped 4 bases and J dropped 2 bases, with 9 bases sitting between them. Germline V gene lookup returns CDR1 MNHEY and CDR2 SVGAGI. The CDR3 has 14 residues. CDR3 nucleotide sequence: TGTGCCAGCAGTTGGAGACAGGGCAATCAGCCCCAGCATTTT. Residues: CASSWRQGNQPQHF.

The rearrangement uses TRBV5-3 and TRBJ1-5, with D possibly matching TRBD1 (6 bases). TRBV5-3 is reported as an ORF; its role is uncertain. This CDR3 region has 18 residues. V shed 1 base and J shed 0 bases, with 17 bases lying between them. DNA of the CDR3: TGTGCCAGAAGCTTGTTTGTCGGGGACAAGTTTAGCAATCAGCCCCAGCATTTT. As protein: CARSLFVGDKFSNQPQHF.

The CDR3 nucleotides read TGTGCCAGCAGCCCCCGCCCCAGTCAGCGGGAGGGAGGTACGCAGTATTTT. Its translation: CASSPRPSQREGGTQYF. The V and J genes are TRBV9 and TRBJ2-3; 10 bases line up with TRBD2. The CDR3 sequence is 17 residues long. Germline CDR1 reads SGDLS; CDR2 reads YYNGEE. Trimming cost V 4 bases and J 8 bases; bases outside gene matches: 16.

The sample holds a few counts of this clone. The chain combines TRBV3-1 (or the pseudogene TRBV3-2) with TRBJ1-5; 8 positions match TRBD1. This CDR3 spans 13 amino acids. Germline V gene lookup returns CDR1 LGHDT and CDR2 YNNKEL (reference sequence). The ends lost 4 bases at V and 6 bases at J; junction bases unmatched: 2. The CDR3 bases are TGTGCCAGCAGCCCAACAGGGGGTCAGCCCCAGCATTTT. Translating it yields CASSPTGGQPQHF.